This TCR beta chain derives from a study of blood T cell repertoires in COVID-19. This clone was detected once. This CDR3 contains 17 residues. TCRdb's table, derived via immunoSEQ multiplex PCR, lists solely in-frame clones and lacks some. The sample has approximately 40,000 clones, about 90% seen once. The chain joins TRBV12-2 to TRBJ2-1; no check of the table's D call, TRBD2, against the DNA was made. TRBV12-2 is tagged as a pseudogene. The sample consisted of peripheral blood. The clonotype originates from a man aged 60 to 69 with acute or convalescent COVID-19. As DNA, the CDR3 is TGTGCAAGTCGCTTTTCCAGAAGCGGGAGCTCCTACAATGAGCAGTTCTTC. Its protein product is CASRFSRSGSSYNEQFF.